These 18 T cell receptor beta chains were all obtained from the same sample, sequenced in a study of T cells in Graves' hyperthyroidism and ophthalmopathy. Authors of the study amplified TCR beta CDR3 regions from RNA transcripts. The HTBI set primed first-round TCR CDR3 RT-PCR. TCRdb re-derived calls from the multiplex PCR reads in MiXCR, one entry per CDR3 protein. The repertoire holds about 270,000 distinct CDR3 sequences, with less than 30% as singletons. Sample: blood. All receptors derive from a man aged 35-49 years with Graves' hyperthyroidism that later progressed to Graves' ophthalmopathy.

The chain has TRBV6-1 and TRBJ2-7; TRBD2 agrees at 8 bases. CDR3 length: 15 amino acids. Germline V gene lookup returns CDR1 MNHNS and CDR2 SASEGT. Germline trimming cut 2 bases from V and 2 bases from J; bases unmatched to any gene: 5. CDR3 protein: CASSEIAGMPYEQYF. The CDR3 DNA is TGTGCCAGCAGTGAAATAGCGGGGATGCCCTACGAGCAGTACTTC.

This clonotype has a handful of counts. The rearrangement joins TRBV28 to TRBJ2-4, with a tentative D call TRBD1 (5 bases). V dropped 10 bases and J dropped 5 bases, with 15 bases sitting between them. The CDR3 has 13 amino acids. CDR1 is MDHEN, CDR2 SYDVKM, per germline. CDR3 DNA sequence: TGTGCCATCCGAAGAACAGGCGAAAACATTCAGTACTTC. It yields the protein CAIRRTGENIQYF.

This clonotype occurred many times. The V gene is TRBV7-9, the J gene TRBJ2-5; D remains unclear. Germline CDR1 SEHNR, CDR2 FQNEAQ (reference sequence). The CDR3 length is 13 residues. Trimming took 3 bases from V and 4 from J, leaving 9 bases between them. The CDR3 nucleotides read TGTGCCAGCAGCTTGCCCCCCGGAGAGACCCAGTACTTC. It is translated as CASSLPPGETQYF.

This clonotype was counted many times. This sequence joins TRBV2 and TRBJ2-4; D unclear. V was clipped by 5 bases and J by 0 bases, with 11 bases between them. Per germline, CDR1 SNHLY and CDR2 FYNNEI. The CDR3 extends over 15 amino acids. The CDR3 DNA sequence: TGTGCCAGCAGTCTCGAGATATTAGCCAAAAACATTCAGTACTTC. It encodes CASSLEILAKNIQYF.

This clonotype was counted ten times or more. For the CDR3, the DNA is TGCGCCAGCAGTGAGTCGAAGGGGTCCACCTCCTACGAGCAGTACTTC. The encoded protein is CASSESKGSTSYEQYF. This chain links TRBV10-1 with TRBJ2-7; the D gene is possibly TRBD1 (5 bases). Per germline, CDR1 WNHNN and CDR2 SYGVQD (reference sequence). Trimming took off 0 bases at V and 0 bases at J, with 12 bases between the two ends. CDR3 length: 16 amino acids.

This clonotype was seen at least ten times. The V call is TRBV30, the J call TRBJ2-5, with TRBD1 as a possible D gene (6 bases). The CDR3 runs 13 residues. The germline V gene encodes CDR1 GTSNPN and CDR2 SVGIG (reference sequence). The CDR3 bases are TGTGCTCGGGACACCAGTTCCCGAGAGACCCAGTACTTC. As protein: CARDTSSRETQYF.

This clonotype came up many times. V and J are TRBV11-2 and TRBJ1-3; no clear D. Trimming cost V 7 bases and J 4 bases, with 8 bases left between them. Germline loops: CDR1 SGHAT, CDR2 FQNNGV. This CDR3 has 12 amino acids. The CDR3: CASTITGNTIYF. DNA for the CDR3: TGTGCCAGCACAATAACAGGAAACACCATATATTTT.

This clonotype was recorded many times. The chain couples TRBV20-1 to TRBJ2-5; the D gene is possibly TRBD2 (6 bases). From germline, CDR1 is DFQATT and CDR2 SNEGSKA (reference sequence). The CDR3 totals 17 residues. The germline V and J ends were trimmed by 0 bases and 2 bases, with 19 bases remaining between them. In DNA, the CDR3 is TGCAGTGCTAGAGATCTTCGGCGGGGATCGAGGCAAGAGACCCAGTACTTC. Translated: CSARDLRRGSRQETQYF.

There are many counts of this clonotype. The CDR3 sequence is CSAPDRAGYGYTF. CDR3 coding DNA: TGCAGTGCTCCCGACAGGGCGGGCTATGGCTACACCTTC. This chain joins TRBV20-1 and TRBJ1-2; TRBD1 matches at 7 bases. Germline V gives CDR1 DFQATT, CDR2 SNEGSKA (reference sequence). This CDR3 contains 13 residues. V shed 5 bases, J shed 4 bases, and the junction held 7 bases outside the gene matches.

In this sample, this clonotype turned up a few times. The chain couples TRBV6-1 to TRBJ1-2; 9 bases map to TRBD1. Looked up from germline, CDR1 is MNHNS and CDR2 is SASEGT. This CDR3 has 13 amino acids. The ends lost 9 bases at V and 7 bases at J; junction bases unmatched: 9. The CDR3 region has the DNA TGTGCCAGTCGGGACAGGGAAAGTGGTGGCTACACCTTC. It translates to CASRDRESGGYTF.

In its sample, this clonotype was seen many times. The V call is TRBV3-1, the J call TRBJ2-5, with D tentatively TRBD1 (6 bases). Per the germline V gene, CDR1 is LGHDT and CDR2 is YNNKEL (reference sequence). The length of the CDR3 is 14 residues. Between the trimmed V and J ends, which lost 2 bases and 2 bases, there was a span of 9 bases. Here the CDR3 reads CASSQPGQQETQYF. DNA of the CDR3: TGTGCCAGCAGCCAACCTGGACAGCAAGAGACCCAGTACTTC.

This clonotype showed up many times. The chain combines TRBV28 with TRBJ2-7; perhaps TRBD1 as D (5 bases). The ends were cut back, 6 bases at V and 2 bases at J, with 11 bases in the middle. The CDR3 spans 13 residues. Per the germline V gene, CDR1 is MDHEN and CDR2 is SYDVKM. In nucleotides, the CDR3 is TGTGCCAGCAGCCACAGGCTCCCCTACGAGCAGTACTTC. It is translated as CASSHRLPYEQYF.

V gene TRBV6-2 or TRBV6-3 combines with J gene TRBJ1-1; tentative D call: TRBD1 (6 bases). CDR1 MNHEY and CDR2 SVGEGT come from the germline V gene. The V end lost 3 bases, the J end lost 4 bases, and 12 bases lay between the germline ends. This CDR3 has 14 amino acids. CDR3 amino acids: CASSYTGTGTEAFF. CDR3 coding DNA: TGTGCCAGCAGTTATACAGGGACGGGCACTGAAGCTTTCTTT.

This clonotype was counted many times. V gene TRBV30 combines with J gene TRBJ2-5; 8 nucleotides agree with TRBD1. V lost 1 base, J lost 3 bases, and 1 base stayed unmatched. This CDR3 region has 13 residues. Germline CDR1 and CDR2: GTSNPN and SVGIG (reference sequence). The CDR3 here is CAWSEDREETQYF. DNA for the CDR3: TGTGCCTGGAGTGAGGACAGGGAAGAGACCCAGTACTTC. The variable domain in full, completed from reference TRBV30 and TRBJ2-5, reads SQTIHQWPATLVQPVGSPLSLECTVEGTSNPNLYWYRQAAGRGLQLLFYSVGIGQISSEVPQNLSASRPQDRQFILSSKKLLLSDSGFYLCAWSEDREETQYFGPGTRLLVL.

This chain links TRBV6-2 or TRBV6-3 with TRBJ2-7; D gene uncertain. The V gene's germline CDR1 is MNHEY and CDR2 SVGEGT. V was clipped by 7 bases and J by 0 bases, with 10 bases between them. The CDR3 totals 13 residues. In nucleotides, the CDR3 is TGTGCCAGCACCGAAACGGCCTCCTACGAGCAGTACTTC. It translates to CASTETASYEQYF.

This clonotype has ten or more counts. V gene TRBV6-5 combines with J gene TRBJ2-5, with TRBD1 matching 10 bases. V was clipped by 7 bases and J by 5 bases; unmatched bases: 7. The CDR3 extends over 14 amino acids. The germline V gene encodes CDR1 MNHEY and CDR2 SVGAGI. The CDR3 sequence: CASTGTGVTETQYF. The DNA of the CDR3 is TGTGCCAGCACCGGGACAGGGGTGACGGAGACCCAGTACTTC.

This clonotype was seen a single time. V usage is TRBV29-1 and J usage is TRBJ1-2, with TRBD1 matching over 7 bases. The length of the CDR3 is 12 residues. The germline V gene encodes CDR1 SQVTM and CDR2 ANQGSEA. V shed 5 bases and J 3 bases; nucleotides not matched to a gene: 3. DNA of the CDR3: TGCAGCGTTTCTCAGGGGGACTATGGCTACACCTTC. It translates to CSVSQGDYGYTF. Based on the CDR3 plus reference TRBV29-1 and TRBJ1-2, the full variable domain is SAVISQKPSRDICQRGTSLTIQCQVDSQVTMMFWYRQQPGQSLTLIATANQGSEATYESGFVIDKFPISRPNLTFSTLTVSNMSPEDSSIYLCSVSQGDYGYTFGSGTRLTVV.

The chain is built from TRBV10-3 and TRBJ1-2, with D maybe TRBD1 (5 bases). CDR3 length: 13 residues. Germline V lookup: CDR1 ENHRY, CDR2 SYGVKD. V lost 5 bases to trimming and J lost 4 bases, with 11 bases between them. CDR3 bases: TGTGCCATCAGTTTTGGGGGTGGCTATGGCTACACCTTC. Residues: CAISFGGGYGYTF.